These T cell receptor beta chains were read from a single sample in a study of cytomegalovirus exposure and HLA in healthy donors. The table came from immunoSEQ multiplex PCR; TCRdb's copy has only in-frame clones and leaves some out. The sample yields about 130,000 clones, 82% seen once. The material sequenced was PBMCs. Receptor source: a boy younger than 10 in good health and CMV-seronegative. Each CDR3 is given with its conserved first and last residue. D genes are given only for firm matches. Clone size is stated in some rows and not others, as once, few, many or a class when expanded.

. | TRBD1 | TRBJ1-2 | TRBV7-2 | CASCLQGADYGYTF | TGTGCCAGCTGCTTACAGGGGGCAGACTATGGCTACACCTTC
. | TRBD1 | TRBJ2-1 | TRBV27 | CASSHDLLQGYNEQFF | TGTGCCAGCAGCCATGACTTGTTACAGGGGTACAATGAGCAGTTCTTC
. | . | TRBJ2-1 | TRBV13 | CASSPGGASYNEQFF | TGTGCCAGCAGCCCTGGGGGGGCGTCCTACAATGAGCAGTTCTTC
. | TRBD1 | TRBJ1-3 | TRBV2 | CASSRRDSFSGNTIYF | TGTGCCAGCAGTAGGAGGGACAGTTTCTCTGGAAACACCATATATTTT
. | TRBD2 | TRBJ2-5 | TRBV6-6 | CASSLPLAGVVETQYF | TGTGCCAGCAGCCTACCCTTAGCGGGGGTTGTAGAGACCCAGTACTTC
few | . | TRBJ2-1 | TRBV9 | CASSPRTGVNEQFF | TGTGCCAGCAGCCCTAGGACCGGGGTGAATGAGCAGTTCTTC
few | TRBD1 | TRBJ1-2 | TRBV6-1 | CASSGTGGYDYGYTF | TGTGCCAGCAGTGGGACAGGGGGCTACGACTATGGCTACACCTTC
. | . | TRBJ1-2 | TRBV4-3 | CASSQDRTEGYGYTF | TGCGCCAGCAGCCAAGATAGAACGGAGGGCTATGGCTACACCTTC
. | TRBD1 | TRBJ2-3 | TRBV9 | CASSSPRLGQKGADTQYF | TGTGCCAGCAGCTCCCCGAGACTGGGACAGAAGGGTGCAGATACGCAGTATTTT
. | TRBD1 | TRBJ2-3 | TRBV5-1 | CASSQGQGLVRRPTDTQYF | TGCGCCAGCAGCCAAGGACAGGGATTAGTTCGGCGTCCCACAGATACGCAGTATTTT
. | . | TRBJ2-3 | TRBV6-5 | CASRGGTDTQYF | TGTGCCAGCAGAGGGGGCACAGATACGCAGTATTTT
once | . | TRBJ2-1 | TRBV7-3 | CASSFGAAYYNEQFF | TGTGCCAGCAGCTTTGGAGCGGCGTACTACAATGAGCAGTTCTTC
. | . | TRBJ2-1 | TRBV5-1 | CASSSTLSSYNEQFF | TGCGCCAGCAGCTCCACTCTAAGCTCCTACAATGAGCAGTTCTTC
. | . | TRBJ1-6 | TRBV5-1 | CASSLVASNNSPLHF | TGCGCCAGCAGCTTGGTCGCCAGTAATAATTCACCCCTCCACTTT
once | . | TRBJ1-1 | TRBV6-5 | CASKNTGNTEAFF | TGTGCCAGCAAAAACACAGGAAACACTGAAGCTTTCTTT
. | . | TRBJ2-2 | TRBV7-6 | CASSLVGDTGELFF | TGTGCCAGCAGCTTAGTTGGAGACACCGGGGAGCTGTTTTTT
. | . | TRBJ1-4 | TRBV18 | CASSPPAREKLFF | TGTGCCAGCTCACCACCGGCCAGGGAAAAACTGTTTTTT
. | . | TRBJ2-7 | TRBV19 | CASAVGVGEQYF | TGTGCCAGTGCCGTGGGAGTGGGCGAGCAGTACTTC
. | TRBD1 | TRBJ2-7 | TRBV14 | CASSRGQGTTYEQYF | TGTGCCAGCAGCCGCGGACAGGGGACAACCTACGAGCAGTACTTC
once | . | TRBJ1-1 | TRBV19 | CASSILGVKGNTEAFF | TGTGCCAGTAGTATTCTCGGGGTGAAGGGGAACACTGAAGCTTTCTTT
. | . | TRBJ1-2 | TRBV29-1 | CSVETGYGYTF | TGCAGCGTTGAAACGGGCTATGGCTACACCTTC
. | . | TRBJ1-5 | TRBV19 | CASKSGRSQGSQPQHF | TGTGCCAGTAAGTCCGGGAGGAGCCAGGGCTCGCAGCCCCAGCATTTT
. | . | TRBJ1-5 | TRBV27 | CASSLQGRIQPQHF | TGTGCCAGCAGTTTACAGGGTAGAATTCAGCCCCAGCATTTT
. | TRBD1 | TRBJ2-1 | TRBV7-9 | CASSSYRDSSPLHNEQFF | TGTGCCAGCAGCTCGTACAGGGACAGCAGTCCACTTCACAATGAGCAGTTCTTC
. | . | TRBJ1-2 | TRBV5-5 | CASSLSAGLGYGYTF | TGTGCCAGCAGCTTGTCGGCAGGTCTGGGCTATGGCTACACCTTC
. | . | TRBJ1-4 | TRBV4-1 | CASSPYREPSGKLFF | TGCGCCAGCAGCCCCTACCGCGAGCCTTCAGGAAAACTGTTTTTT
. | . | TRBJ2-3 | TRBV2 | CASRGPPLHTDTQYF | TGTGCCAGCAGGGGCCCGCCGCTTCACACAGATACGCAGTATTTT
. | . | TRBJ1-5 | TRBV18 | CASSPRPTADQPQHF | TGTGCCAGCTCACCCCGTCCGACAGCTGATCAGCCCCAGCATTTT
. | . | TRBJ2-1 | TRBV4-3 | CASSQVKGGAMVQFF | TGCGCCAGCAGCCAAGTAAAGGGGGGGGCAATGGTGCAGTTCTTC
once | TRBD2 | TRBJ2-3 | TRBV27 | CASRSGDPDTQYF | TGTGCCAGCAGGAGCGGGGACCCAGATACGCAGTATTTT
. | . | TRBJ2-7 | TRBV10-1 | CASTAQTGLTYEQYF | TGCGCCAGCACTGCACAAACAGGGCTTACCTACGAGCAGTACTTC
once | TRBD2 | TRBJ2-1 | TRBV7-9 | CASGRGSYNEQFF | TGTGCCAGCGGGAGGGGATCCTACAATGAGCAGTTCTTC
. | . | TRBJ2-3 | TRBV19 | CASLSGTAKPDTQYF | TGTGCCAGTCTATCCGGGACTGCGAAACCGGATACGCAGTATTTT
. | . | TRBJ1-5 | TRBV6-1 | CASRGGGGNQPQHF | TGTGCCAGCAGAGGGGGAGGGGGGAATCAGCCCCAGCATTTT
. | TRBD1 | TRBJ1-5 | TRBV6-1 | CASSFRDRNQPQHF | TGTGCCAGCAGTTTCCGGGACAGGAATCAGCCCCAGCATTTT
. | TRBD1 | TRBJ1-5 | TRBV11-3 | CASSLGRTGEGNQPQHF | TGTGCCAGCAGCTTAGGCCGGACAGGGGAGGGCAATCAGCCCCAGCATTTT
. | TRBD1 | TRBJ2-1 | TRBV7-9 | CASSLRVKTGGGIEQFF | TGTGCCAGCAGCTTAAGAGTTAAGACAGGGGGCGGGATTGAGCAGTTCTTC
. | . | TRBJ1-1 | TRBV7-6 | CASSLSAEAGEFFNTEAFF | TGTGCCAGCAGCCTATCAGCGGAGGCAGGGGAGTTCTTTAACACTGAAGCTTTCTTT
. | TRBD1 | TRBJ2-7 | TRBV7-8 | CASRLAGTGAYEQYF | TGTGCCAGCAGGTTAGCCGGGACAGGGGCTTACGAGCAGTACTTC
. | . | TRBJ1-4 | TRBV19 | CASSIRQGREKLFF | TGTGCCAGTAGTATAAGGCAGGGTCGGGAAAAACTGTTTTTT
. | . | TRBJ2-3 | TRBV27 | CASTFGGPRYF | TGTGCCAGCACATTCGGAGGTCCTCGGTATTTT
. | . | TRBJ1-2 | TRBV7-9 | CASSLATTGSYGYTF | TGTGCCAGCAGCTTAGCTACGACAGGTTCCTATGGCTACACCTTC
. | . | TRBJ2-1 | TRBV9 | CASSPRDFRVRDEQFF | TGTGCCAGCAGCCCGAGGGACTTTAGGGTTCGGGATGAGCAGTTCTTC
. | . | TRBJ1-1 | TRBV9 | CASSVSGGPTLNTEAFF | TGTGCCAGCAGCGTATCGGGAGGACCTACGCTTAACACTGAAGCTTTCTTT
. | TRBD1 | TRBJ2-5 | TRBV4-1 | CASSQGQQETQYF | TGCGCCAGCAGCCAGGGACAGCAAGAGACCCAGTACTTC
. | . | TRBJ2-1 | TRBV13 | CASSLDSSYNEQFF | TGTGCCAGCAGCTTAGATAGCTCCTACAATGAGCAGTTCTTC
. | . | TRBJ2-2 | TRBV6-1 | CASSYTNTGELFF | TGTGCCAGCAGCTATACCAACACCGGGGAGCTGTTTTTT
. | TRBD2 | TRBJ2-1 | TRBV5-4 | CASSLKSGRLPYEQFF | TGTGCCAGCAGCTTGAAGAGCGGGAGATTACCATATGAGCAGTTCTTC